This T cell receptor beta chain stems from a study of blood T cell repertoires in COVID-19. Looking at the study overall: Whether acute or convalescent, the COVID-19 samples came from the United States, Italy and Spain.

As originally analysed: Estimated nucleated cell counts came from reference gene primer amplification. Here immunoSEQ multiplex PCR was the method, and the copy in TCRdb shows in-frame clones only, minus some. From that table come the V and J calls and clone size; the DNA was used to work out D and trimming. Of 200,000 to 250,000 clones in the sample, about nine tenths were seen once. The CDR3 covers 13 residues. Trimming left V 4 bases short and J 1 base short, with 8 bases between. Germline lookup yields CDR1 SGHRS and CDR2 YFSETQ. The study assigned cohorts using participant-reported clinical history. What the recovered Cohort 3 donors had was two negative PCRs, clearance, or symptom resolution.

Sequencing was done on a sample of PBMCs or T cells enriched from blood (not recorded which). The V and J genes are TRBV5-1 and TRBJ1-1; unclear D gene. This TCR was recovered from a man between 35 and 55 years old who had recovered from COVID-19. The CDR3: CASSHTENTEAFF. The CDR3 DNA sequence: TGCGCCAGCAGCCATACAGAGAACACTGAAGCTTTCTTT.